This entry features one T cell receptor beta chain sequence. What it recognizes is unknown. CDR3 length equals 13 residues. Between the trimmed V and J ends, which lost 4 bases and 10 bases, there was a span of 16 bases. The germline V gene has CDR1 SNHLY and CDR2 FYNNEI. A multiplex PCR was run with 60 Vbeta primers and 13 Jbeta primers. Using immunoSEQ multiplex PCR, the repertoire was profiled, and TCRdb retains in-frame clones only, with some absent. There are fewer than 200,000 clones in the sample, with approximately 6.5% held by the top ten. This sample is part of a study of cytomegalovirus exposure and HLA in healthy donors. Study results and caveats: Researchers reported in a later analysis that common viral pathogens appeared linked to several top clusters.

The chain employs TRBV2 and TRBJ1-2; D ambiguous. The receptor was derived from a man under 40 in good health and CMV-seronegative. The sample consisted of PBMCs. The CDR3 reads CASSAGQIEDYTF. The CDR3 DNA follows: TGTGCCAGCAGTGCTGGGCAGATCGAAGACTACACCTTC.